Below, 21 T cell receptor beta chains from the same sample are listed, as sequenced in a study of cytomegalovirus exposure and HLA in healthy donors. The PCR made use of 60 Vbeta and 13 Jbeta primers. Method: immunoSEQ multiplex PCR; TCRdb's copy keeps in-frame clones and lacks some. Here the sample spans 100,000 to 150,000 clones, less than 80% being singletons. The material sequenced was PBMCs. The receptors come from a woman in her 50s in good health and CMV-seronegative.

The chain is built from TRBV18 and TRBJ1-2; TRBD1 aligns across 10 bases. This CDR3 contains 15 residues. Germline V gene lookup returns CDR1 KGHSH and CDR2 LQKENI. The trim removed 3 bases at V and 5 bases at J, leaving 6 bases unmatched. In nucleotides, the CDR3 is TGTGCCAGCTCACCGGTGGGACAGGGGAATTATGGCTACACCTTC. It yields the protein CASSPVGQGNYGYTF.

The chain combines TRBV7-6 with TRBJ1-4, with a possible D match to TRBD1 (5 bases). From germline, CDR1 is SGHVS and CDR2 FNYEAQ. The V end lost 5 bases, the J end lost 7 bases, and 14 bases lay between the germline ends. The CDR3 has 14 residues. CDR3 amino acids: CASSPGGAGEKLFF. DNA for the CDR3: TGTGCCAGCAGCCCGGGCGGGGCCGGTGAAAAACTGTTTTTT.

The chain is built from TRBV27 and TRBJ2-1, with TRBD2 matching over 9 bases. Germline values: CDR1 MNHEY, CDR2 SMNVEV (reference sequence). The CDR3 has 16 amino acids. After removal of 4 bases from V and 4 bases from J, the junction contained 8 bases not matched to a gene. The CDR3 coding sequence is TGTGCCAGCAGTTATCCCGGGACTAGCACTTACAATGAGCAGTTCTTC. As protein: CASSYPGTSTYNEQFF.

The gene calls are TRBV30 and TRBJ2-7, with D maybe TRBD1 (6 bases). Trimming stripped 5 bases from V and 2 bases from J, with 13 bases between. Germline V gene sequence: CDR1 GTSNPN, CDR2 SVGIG (reference sequence). The CDR3 is 13 amino acids. This chain's CDR3 is CAWARGTTYEQYF. For the CDR3, the DNA is TGTGCCTGGGCTAGAGGGACAACCTACGAGCAGTACTTC.

V gene TRBV9 combines with J gene TRBJ1-2; possible D gene TRBD1, 5 bases. The CDR3 consists of 16 residues. Looked up from germline, CDR1 is SGDLS and CDR2 is YYNGEE. V lost 4 bases to trimming and J lost 3 bases, with 19 bases between them. The CDR3 reads CASSSREGLLYYGYTF. The CDR3 nucleotides read TGTGCCAGCAGCTCTAGGGAGGGGCTCCTCTACTATGGCTACACCTTC.

This clone was counted a few times. The genes are TRBV19 and TRBJ2-3, with 9 positions matching TRBD2. The trim removed 5 bases at V and 0 bases at J, leaving 3 bases unmatched. This CDR3 has 15 amino acids. CDR1 and CDR2 (germline): LNHDA, SQIVND (reference sequence). The CDR3 loop reads CASSLTSGSTDTQYF. CDR3 nucleotide sequence: TGTGCCAGTAGTTTAACTAGCGGGAGCACAGATACGCAGTATTTT.

There are a few counts of this clone. This chain links TRBV28 with TRBJ2-5, with TRBD2 identical over 12 bases. J gave up 4 bases and V 2 bases, and 5 bases lay outside the gene matches. Germline V gives CDR1 MDHEN, CDR2 SYDVKM. This CDR3 is 16 amino acids long. For the CDR3, the DNA is TGTGCCAGCAGTTTACTAGGGGGACTAGCGGGAGAGACCCAGTACTTC. This gives the protein CASSLLGGLAGETQYF.

The V and J genes are TRBV19 and TRBJ2-7, with 10 bases matching TRBD2. The CDR3 contains 15 residues. The V gene's germline CDR1 is LNHDA and CDR2 SQIVND (reference sequence). Losses at the gene ends were 6 bases for V and 6 bases for J; bases not matched to a gene: 11. Here the CDR3 DNA reads TGTGCCAGTAGCCCCCAGACTAGCGGGTCGCTCGAGCAGTACTTC. Encoded protein: CASSPQTSGSLEQYF. Based on the CDR3 plus reference TRBV19 and TRBJ2-7, the full variable domain is DGGITQSPKYLFRKEGQNVTLSCEQNLNHDAMYWYRQDPGQGLRLIYYSQIVNDFQKGDIAEGYSVSREKKESFPLTVTSAQKNPTAFYLCASSPQTSGSLEQYFGPGTRLTVT.

The chain employs TRBV7-9 and TRBJ1-3; the D is unclear. This CDR3 is built from 15 residues. Per the germline V gene, CDR1 is SEHNR and CDR2 is FQNEAQ (reference sequence). Trimming took off 0 bases at V and 1 base at J, with 7 bases between the two ends. The CDR3 bases are TGTGCCAGCAGCTTAGCAACAGATTCTGGAAACACCATATATTTT. Residues: CASSLATDSGNTIYF.

The V gene is TRBV11-3, the J gene TRBJ2-5; a possible D gene is TRBD2 (6 bases). Germline CDR1 reads SGHNT; CDR2 reads YENEEA. This CDR3 spans 13 amino acids. Trimming took off 3 bases at V and 5 bases at J, with 10 bases between the two ends. The CDR3 sequence: CASSFTSTETQYF. DNA for the CDR3: TGTGCCAGCAGCTTTACTAGCACGGAGACCCAGTACTTC.

The rearrangement uses TRBV5-5 and TRBJ2-1; 9 nucleotides agree with TRBD2. The CDR3 has 15 amino acids. V gave up 0 bases and J gave up 5 bases; unmatched junction bases: 3. Per the germline V gene, CDR1 is SGHKS and CDR2 is YYEKEE (reference sequence). CDR3 in amino acids: CASSLGTSADNEQFF. Written as DNA, the CDR3 is TGTGCCAGCAGCTTGGGGACTAGCGCCGACAATGAGCAGTTCTTC.

The chain combines TRBV13 with TRBJ2-3, with 7 bases fitting TRBD2. The CDR3 covers 16 residues. Losses at the gene ends were 2 bases for V and 2 bases for J; bases not matched to a gene: 7. From germline, CDR1 is PRHDT and CDR2 FYEKMQ (reference sequence). The DNA of the CDR3 is TGTGCCAGCAGCTTACTCCCAGCGGGATACACAGATACGCAGTATTTT. Amino acids: CASSLLPAGYTDTQYF.

The chain recombines TRBV11-1 with TRBJ2-1, with TRBD1 as a possible D gene (6 bases). CDR1 and CDR2 (germline): SGHAT, FQDESV (reference sequence). Trimming cost V 0 bases and J 5 bases, with 11 bases left between them. There are 15 residues in the CDR3. CDR3 amino acids: CASSLAGTSNNEQFF. The CDR3 nucleotides are TGTGCCAGCAGCTTAGCGGGGACATCAAACAATGAGCAGTTCTTC.

The chain carries TRBV28 and TRBJ1-1; D possibly corresponds to TRBD1 (5 bases). The CDR3 extends over 17 amino acids. Germline values: CDR1 MDHEN, CDR2 SYDVKM. The ends were cut back, 2 bases at V and 4 bases at J, with 20 bases in the middle. CDR3 loop: CASSLKGQLRTPTEAFF. The DNA of the CDR3 is TGTGCCAGCAGTTTAAAGGGGCAACTTCGCACTCCCACTGAAGCTTTCTTT.

This chain connects TRBV10-3 to TRBJ2-1; 7 nucleotides agree with TRBD2. Trimming removed 2 bases from V and 2 bases from J; junction bases left unmatched: 3. The CDR3 is 15 amino acids. From germline, CDR1 is ENHRY and CDR2 SYGVKD. The CDR3 is CAISEAGLAYNEQFF. The DNA of the CDR3 is TGTGCCATCAGTGAGGCTGGACTAGCCTACAATGAGCAGTTCTTC.

V is TRBV25-1 and J is TRBJ2-4; 11 bases fit TRBD1. After removal of 6 bases from V and 9 bases from J, the junction contained 13 bases not matched to a gene. The CDR3 has 16 amino acids. Germline V gene sequence: CDR1 MGHDK, CDR2 SYGVNS. As DNA, the CDR3 is TGTGCCAGCAGCGGCTCCGGACAGGGGGCAAGTGGCATTCAGTACTTC. This encodes CASSGSGQGASGIQYF.

This clone was recorded a few times. The V and J genes are TRBV5-4 and TRBJ1-2; no definite D call. Trimming took 4 bases from V and 6 from J, leaving 13 bases between them. Germline V lookup: CDR1 SGHNT, CDR2 YYREEE (reference sequence). This CDR3 contains 13 residues. In nucleotides, the CDR3 is TGTGCCAGCAGCCCGATCGTGAGAGATGGCTACACCTTC. It yields the protein CASSPIVRDGYTF.

Here the CDR3 reads CASSLLGQGVNEKLFF. CDR3 coding DNA: TGTGCCAGCAGTTTATTGGGACAGGGGGTTAATGAAAAACTGTTTTTT. The chain is built from TRBV28 and TRBJ1-4, with TRBD1 matching 11 bases. The J segment lost 4 bases and the V segment lost 1 base, leaving 2 bases of the junction unmatched. CDR3 size: 16 residues. The germline CDR1 and CDR2 sequences are MDHEN and SYDVKM.

This clone was counted only a few times. V gene TRBV30 combines with J gene TRBJ1-1, with D possibly matching TRBD1 (5 bases). The CDR3 has 11 residues. Between the trimmed V and J ends, which lost 4 bases and 6 bases, there was a span of 9 bases. In germline, CDR1 is GTSNPN, CDR2 SVGIG (reference sequence). CDR3 loop: CAWTGFPEAFF. CDR3 in DNA: TGTGCCTGGACAGGGTTCCCTGAAGCTTTCTTT.

The J gene is TRBJ2-7, the V gene TRBV5-6; 8 positions match TRBD2. V shed 7 bases, J shed 3 bases, and the junction held 12 bases outside the gene matches. Germline values: CDR1 SGHDT, CDR2 YYEEEE. The CDR3 loop spans 15 amino acids. In DNA, the CDR3 is TGTGCCAGCCGGCTTCAAGCGGGGGAGATCTACGAGCAGTACTTC. Translated, it gives CASRLQAGEIYEQYF.

The chain recombines TRBV19 with TRBJ2-1; weak D call: TRBD2 (6 bases). V was trimmed by 5 bases and J by 9 bases, leaving 20 bases between them. The CDR3 length is 15 residues. The V gene's germline CDR1 is LNHDA and CDR2 SQIVND (reference sequence). The CDR3 DNA sequence: TGTGCCAGTAGTCCCTTAGGCAGGGAGGCTAGTGAGCAGTTCTTC. Translating it yields CASSPLGREASEQFF.